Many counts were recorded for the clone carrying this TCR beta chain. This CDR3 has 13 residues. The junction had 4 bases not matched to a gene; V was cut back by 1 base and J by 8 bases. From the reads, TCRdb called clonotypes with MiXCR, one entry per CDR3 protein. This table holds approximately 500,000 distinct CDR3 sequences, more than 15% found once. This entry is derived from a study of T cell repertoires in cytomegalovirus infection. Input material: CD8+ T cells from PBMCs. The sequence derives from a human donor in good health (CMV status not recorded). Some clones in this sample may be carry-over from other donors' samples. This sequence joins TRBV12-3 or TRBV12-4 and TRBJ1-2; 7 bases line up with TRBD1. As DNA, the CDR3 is TGTGCCAGCAGTTTAGACAGGGGAGTAGGCTACACCTTC. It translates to CASSLDRGVGYTF.